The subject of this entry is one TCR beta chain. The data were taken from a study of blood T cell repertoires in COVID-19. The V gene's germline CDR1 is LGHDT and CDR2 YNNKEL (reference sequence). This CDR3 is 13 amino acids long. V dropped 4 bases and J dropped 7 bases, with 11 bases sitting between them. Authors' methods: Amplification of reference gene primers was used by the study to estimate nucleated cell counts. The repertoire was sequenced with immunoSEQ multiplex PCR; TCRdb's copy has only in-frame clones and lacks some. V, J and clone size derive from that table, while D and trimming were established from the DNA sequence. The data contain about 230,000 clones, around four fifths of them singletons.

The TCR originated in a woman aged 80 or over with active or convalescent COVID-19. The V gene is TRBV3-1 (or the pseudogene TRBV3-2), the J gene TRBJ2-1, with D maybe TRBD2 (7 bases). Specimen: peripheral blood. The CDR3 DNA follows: TGTGCCAGCAGCCGAAGGGGGGGGAATGAGCAGTTCTTC. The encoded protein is CASSRRGGNEQFF.